This paragraph covers one T cell receptor beta chain sequence. This entry belongs to a study of glioma-infiltrating T cells after dendritic cell vaccination. TCRdb's table, derived via immunoSEQ multiplex PCR, lists solely in-frame clones and lacks some. The repertoire includes roughly 88,000 clones, around four fifths of them detected once, and roughly 2% sits in the top ten. Time point indicated: after dendritic cell vaccination, including at tumor progression/relapse. The source material was blood, sampled after dendritic cell vaccination. The sequence came from a human donor with glioblastoma.

The CDR3 reads CASSLNTGELFF. CDR3 coding DNA: TGTGCCAGCAGCCTGAACACCGGGGAGCTGTTTTTT. J is TRBJ2-2 and V is TRBV9; D gene uncertain. CDR3 length equals 12 residues. Deletions cut 4 bases from V and 1 base from J, with 2 bases between. CDR1 is SGDLS and CDR2 is YYNGEE in the germline V gene. The full variable domain, in which reference TRBV9 and TRBJ2-2 provide the parts outside the CDR3, is DSGVTQTPKHLITATGQRVTLRCSPRSGDLSVYWYQQSLDQGLQFLIQYYNGEERAKGNILERFSAQQFPDLHSELNLSSLELGDSALYFCASSLNTGELFFGEGSRLTVL.